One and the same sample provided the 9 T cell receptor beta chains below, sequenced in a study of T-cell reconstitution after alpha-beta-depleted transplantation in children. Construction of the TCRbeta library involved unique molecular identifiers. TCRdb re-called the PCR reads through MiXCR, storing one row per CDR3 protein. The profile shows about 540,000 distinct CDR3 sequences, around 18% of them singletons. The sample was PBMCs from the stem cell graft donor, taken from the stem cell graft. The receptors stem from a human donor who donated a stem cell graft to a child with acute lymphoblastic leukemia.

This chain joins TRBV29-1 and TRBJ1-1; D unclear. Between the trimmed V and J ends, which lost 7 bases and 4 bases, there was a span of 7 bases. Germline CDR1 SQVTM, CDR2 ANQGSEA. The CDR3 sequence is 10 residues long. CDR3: CSAWITEAFF. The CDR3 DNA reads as TGCAGCGCCTGGATCACTGAAGCTTTCTTT.

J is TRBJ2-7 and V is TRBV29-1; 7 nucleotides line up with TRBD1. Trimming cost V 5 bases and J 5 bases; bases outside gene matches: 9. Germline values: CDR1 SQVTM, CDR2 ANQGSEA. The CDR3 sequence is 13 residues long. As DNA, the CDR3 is TGCAGCGTTAAGAGAGGGCAGGGGGACGAGCAGTACTTC. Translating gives CSVKRGQGDEQYF.

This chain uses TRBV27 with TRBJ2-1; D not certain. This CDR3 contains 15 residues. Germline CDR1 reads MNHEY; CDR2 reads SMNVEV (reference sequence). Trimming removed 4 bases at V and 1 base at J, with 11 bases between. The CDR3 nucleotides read TGTGCCAGCAGTTCATTAGAACCTTCCTACAATGAGCAGTTCTTC. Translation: CASSSLEPSYNEQFF.

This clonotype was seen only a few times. The CDR3, as DNA: TGTGCCAGCAGCTTAGGTGCAGCTAATTCACCCCTCCACTTT. Amino acids: CASSLGAANSPLHF. This chain joins TRBV7-3 and TRBJ1-6; D remains unclear. CDR1 is SGHTA and CDR2 is FQGTGA in the germline V gene. The CDR3 totals 14 residues. V dropped 2 bases and J dropped 6 bases, with 8 bases sitting between them.

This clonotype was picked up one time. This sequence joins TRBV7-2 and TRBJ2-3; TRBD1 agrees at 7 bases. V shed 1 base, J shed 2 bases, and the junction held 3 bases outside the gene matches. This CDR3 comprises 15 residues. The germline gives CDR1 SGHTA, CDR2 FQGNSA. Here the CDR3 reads CASSLVDRITDTQYF. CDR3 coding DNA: TGTGCCAGCAGCTTAGTGGACAGGATCACAGATACGCAGTATTTT.

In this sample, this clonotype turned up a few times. The CDR3 coding sequence is TGTGCCAGCAGCAAACCCCCAGCAGGGATACAAGAGACCCAGTACTTC. This translates into CASSKPPAGIQETQYF. The chain carries TRBV21-1 and TRBJ2-5; the D call of TRBD1 is as the table states it, not checked on the DNA. TRBV21-1 is recorded as a pseudogene. The CDR3 has 16 residues.

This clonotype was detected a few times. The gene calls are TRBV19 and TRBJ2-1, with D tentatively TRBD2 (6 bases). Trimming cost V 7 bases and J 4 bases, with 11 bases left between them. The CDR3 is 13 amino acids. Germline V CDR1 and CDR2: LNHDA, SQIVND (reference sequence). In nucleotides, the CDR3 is TGTGCCAGTAATCCTGGGGGGTACAATGAGCAGTTCTTC. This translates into CASNPGGYNEQFF.

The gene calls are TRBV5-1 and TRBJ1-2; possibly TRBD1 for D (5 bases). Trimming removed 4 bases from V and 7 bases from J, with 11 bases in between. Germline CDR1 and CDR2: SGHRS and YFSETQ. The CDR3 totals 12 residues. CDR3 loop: CASSQGSPGYTF. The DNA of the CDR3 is TGCGCCAGCAGCCAGGGTTCTCCTGGCTACACCTTC.

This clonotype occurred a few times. The CDR3 reads CSVEDRGRGLYEQYF. CDR3 DNA: TGCAGCGTTGAAGATAGGGGCAGGGGGCTCTACGAGCAGTACTTC. The genes are TRBV29-1 and TRBJ2-7, with TRBD1 identical over 8 bases. The CDR3 consists of 15 residues. With V trimmed by 0 bases and J by 3 bases, 7 bases remained unmatched. Per germline, CDR1 SQVTM and CDR2 ANQGSEA.